The entry below gives a single T cell receptor (beta chain) sequence along with its context. Its antigen is not known. These data come from a study of response to subunit inactivated influenza vaccine. Study-wide findings and caveats: Authors suggested each seasonal influenza vaccination recruits few new T cells.

TCRdb recomputed calls from the RT-PCR reads with MiXCR, one row per CDR3 protein. Found here are around 750,000 distinct CDR3 sequences, less than 25% of them singletons; the top ten hold about 9.4%. The receptor was isolated from a man between 50 and 59 years old who received an inactivated influenza vaccine. The sample was PBMCs from blood, taken 5 days after vaccination.

The CDR3 bases are TGTGCCAGCAGTTACCTAGCGGGGGCCTACACAGATACGCAGTATTTT. This encodes CASSYLAGAYTDTQYF. The rearrangement joins TRBV6-2 or TRBV6-3 to TRBJ2-3; TRBD2 aligns across 10 bases. Germline loops: CDR1 MNHEY, CDR2 SVGEGT. This CDR3 spans 16 amino acids. V shed 2 bases, J shed 2 bases, and the junction held 4 bases outside the gene matches.